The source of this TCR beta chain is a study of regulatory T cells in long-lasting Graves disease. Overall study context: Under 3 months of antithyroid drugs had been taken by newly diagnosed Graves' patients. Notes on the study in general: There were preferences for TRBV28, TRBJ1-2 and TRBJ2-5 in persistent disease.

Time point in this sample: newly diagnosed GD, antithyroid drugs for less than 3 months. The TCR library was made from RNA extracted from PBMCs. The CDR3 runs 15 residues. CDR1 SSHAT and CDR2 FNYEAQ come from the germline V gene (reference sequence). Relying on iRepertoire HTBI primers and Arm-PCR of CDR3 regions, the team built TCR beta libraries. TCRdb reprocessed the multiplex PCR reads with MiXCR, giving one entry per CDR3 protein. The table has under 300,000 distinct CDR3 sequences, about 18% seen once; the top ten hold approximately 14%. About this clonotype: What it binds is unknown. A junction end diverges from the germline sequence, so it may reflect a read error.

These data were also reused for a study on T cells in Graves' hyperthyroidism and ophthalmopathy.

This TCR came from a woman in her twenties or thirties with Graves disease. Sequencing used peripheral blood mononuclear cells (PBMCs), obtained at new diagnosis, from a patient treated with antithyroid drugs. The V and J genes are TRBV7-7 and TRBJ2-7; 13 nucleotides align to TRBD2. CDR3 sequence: CASSSGLAGAYEQYF. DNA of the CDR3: TGTGCTAGCAGCTCCGGACTAGCGGGGGCCTACGAGCAGTACTTC.